The next 13 T cell receptor beta chains were all read from a single sample in a study of shared clonotypes between healthy human individuals. TCRdb's table, derived via immunoSEQ multiplex PCR, lists solely in-frame clones and lacks some. This sample yields over a million clones, of which around four fifths are seen a single time; approximately 1.5% belongs to the top ten. Sequenced input: memory CD4+ T cells sorted from blood. Subset of the sample: CD45RA-negative fraction. The receptors shown here come from a man aged 18 to 30 in good health.

The V gene is TRBV6-1, the J gene TRBJ1-1, with D unresolved. With 6 bases removed from V and 1 base from J, the gap between germline ends came to 9 bases. The CDR3 has 13 residues. The V gene's germline CDR1 is MNHNS and CDR2 SASEGT. The CDR3 nucleotides are TGTGCCAGCAGAGGATACCCGAACACTGAAGCTTTCTTT. It specifies CASRGYPNTEAFF.

The V and J genes are TRBV5-1 and TRBJ2-7; D ambiguous. There are 13 residues in the CDR3. Per the germline V gene, CDR1 is SGHRS and CDR2 is YFSETQ. V lost 2 bases, J lost 7 bases, and 13 bases lay in between. CDR3 sequence (DNA): TGCGCCAGCAGCTTAAACTGGGATGGGGAGCAGTACTTC. Its protein product is CASSLNWDGEQYF. Supplemented by reference TRBV5-1 and TRBJ2-7, the full variable domain reads KAGVTQTPRYLIKTRGQQVTLSCSPISGHRSVSWYQQTPGQGLQFLFEYFSETQRNKGNFPGRFSGRQFSNSRSEMNVSTLELGDSALYLCASSLNWDGEQYFGPGTRLTVT.

The table lists this clone with a count of one. The genes are TRBV28 and TRBJ2-7; TRBD1 might be the D (6 bases). Germline lookup yields CDR1 MDHEN and CDR2 SYDVKM. The CDR3 runs to 13 residues. Trimming shortened V by 3 bases and J by 9 bases, and 15 bases separated the two germline ends. CDR3 amino acids: CASSLGTTPGQYF. For the CDR3, the DNA is TGTGCCAGCAGTTTGGGGACAACCCCGGGGCAGTACTTC.

The chain has TRBV2 and TRBJ2-1; D tentatively reads TRBD1 or TRBD2 (5 bases each). CDR3 length: 12 amino acids. V was shortened by 3 bases and J by 15 bases, with 15 bases between the two germline ends. In germline, CDR1 is SNHLY, CDR2 FYNNEI. CDR3 nucleotide sequence: TGTGCCAGCAGTGATAGAGGCCCTGGGACGTTCTTC. Protein: CASSDRGPGTFF.

V is TRBV6-4 and J is TRBJ2-1, with D tentatively TRBD1 (5 bases). The CDR3 sequence is 12 residues long. V shed 0 bases and J shed 11 bases, with 8 bases lying between them. Germline lookup yields CDR1 MRHNA and CDR2 SNTAGT. The DNA of the CDR3 is TGTGCCAGCAGTGACTCGAGACAGAAGCAGTTCTTC. This translates into CASSDSRQKQFF.

This clone has just one count. DNA for the CDR3: TGCGCCAGCAGTGAGTCGGGGAGCAATCAGCCCCAGCATTTT. Protein sequence: CASSESGSNQPQHF. The chain recombines TRBV10-2 with TRBJ1-5; D is undetermined. The CDR3 consists of 14 residues. The V end lost 0 bases, the J end lost 1 base, and 4 bases lay between the germline ends. Germline loops: CDR1 WSHSY, CDR2 SAAADI.

The chain recombines TRBV5-1 with TRBJ2-1; TRBD1 is a possible D gene (5 bases). The germline V gene encodes CDR1 SGHRS and CDR2 YFSETQ. Trimming cost V 5 bases and J 7 bases, with 10 bases left between them. The CDR3 is made up of 12 amino acids. The CDR3: CASRSPGNEQFF. Written as DNA, the CDR3 is TGCGCCAGCAGGTCCCCAGGGAATGAGCAGTTCTTC.

This CDR3 reads CASSLWDRNEKLFF. The CDR3 region has the DNA TGTGCCAGCAGTTTATGGGACCGTAATGAAAAACTGTTTTTT. This rearrangement joins TRBV28 to TRBJ1-4; D is undetermined. Trimming removed 0 bases from V and 4 bases from J, with 6 bases in between. This CDR3 has 14 residues. In germline, CDR1 is MDHEN, CDR2 SYDVKM.

The chain links TRBV11-2 to TRBJ1-2, with D perhaps matching TRBD1 (5 bases). CDR3 length: 12 residues. V was trimmed by 4 bases and J by 8 bases, leaving 11 bases between them. CDR1 and CDR2 (germline): SGHAT, FQNNGV. This CDR3 is CASSSRDVGYTF. The DNA of the CDR3 is TGTGCCAGCAGCTCACGGGACGTAGGCTACACCTTC.

J is TRBJ2-2 and V is TRBV30; 7 bases are shared with TRBD2. The CDR3 has 13 amino acids. V lost 3 bases, J lost 6 bases, and 4 bases stayed unmatched. CDR1 and CDR2 (germline): GTSNPN, SVGIG (reference sequence). The CDR3: CAWSDRGAGELFF. The CDR3 nucleotides read TGTGCCTGGAGCGACCGGGGGGCCGGGGAGCTGTTTTTT.

As concerns this clone: The same CDR3 arises from other DNA sequences in this sample as well. J is TRBJ1-2 and V is TRBV28, with a possible D match to TRBD1 (5 bases). The CDR3 runs 13 residues. Germline values: CDR1 MDHEN, CDR2 SYDVKM. V gave up 2 bases and J gave up 4 bases, with 8 bases separating them. CDR3 protein: CASSLRQGYGYTF. The CDR3 nucleotides read TGTGCCAGCAGTTTACGGCAGGGCTATGGCTACACCTTC.

The chain has TRBV7-3 and TRBJ2-5; D unclear. This CDR3 region has 13 residues. Per germline, CDR1 SGHTA and CDR2 FQGTGA. Trimming removed 5 bases at V and 2 bases at J, with 9 bases between. CDR3 DNA sequence: TGTGCCAGCAGCCAAATGGCACAAGAGACCCAGTACTTC. The encoded protein is CASSQMAQETQYF.

The J gene is TRBJ1-1, the V gene TRBV4-3, with D tentatively TRBD1 (5 bases). The V gene lost 1 base and the J gene lost 10 bases, with 13 bases spanning the gap. This CDR3 is built from 13 residues. Germline CDR1 is LGHNA and CDR2 is YSLEER. Here the CDR3 reads CASSQAYSGGAFF. DNA of the CDR3: TGCGCCAGCAGCCAAGCGTATAGCGGGGGAGCTTTCTTT.